A selection of T cell receptor beta chains follows, all from one sample in a study of T cell responses to AZD1222 COVID-19 vaccine. Libraries were prepared by immunoSEQ multiplex PCR; TCRdb keeps only in-frame clonotypes and omits some of them. The repertoire holds tens of thousands of clones, 80% seen once, with roughly a fifth in the top ten. This material consisted of peripheral blood, taken on day 0 of AZD1222 vaccination. These receptors all stem from an adult in good health. CDR3s include the opening cysteine and the closing phenylalanine or tryptophan. Each record gives: CDR3 length, V gene, D gene, clone size, J gene, CDR3 DNA, CDR3 protein. The D gene is left open where the match is weak. Not every row has a clone size; where given, it reads once, few, many or a size class.

>11|TRBV5-8|NA|NA|TRBJ1-1
TGTGCCAGCAGCTTGTGGGGTGAAGCTTTCTTT
CASSLWGEAFF
>14|TRBV7-9|NA|few|TRBJ2-7
TGTGCCAGCAGCTTAGCAGGGAACCCCTACGAGCAGTACTTC
CASSLAGNPYEQYF
>13|TRBV12-5|NA|once|TRBJ2-1
TGTGCTAGTGGTTTTCAGGCGAACAATGAGCAGTTCTTC
CASGFQANNEQFF
>11|TRBV2|NA|NA|TRBJ2-5
TGTGCCAGAAGGGTCCAAGAGACCCAGTACTTC
CARRVQETQYF
>13|TRBV27|NA|NA|TRBJ2-3
TGTGCCAGCGGACAACCTAGCACAGATACGCAGTATTTT
CASGQPSTDTQYF
>13|TRBV7-8|NA|NA|TRBJ1-6
TGTGCCAGCAGCTTACGCGATGGGTCACCCCTCCACTTT
CASSLRDGSPLHF
>15|TRBV18|NA|NA|TRBJ1-3
TGTGCCAGCTCAACCCGACCGATCTCTGGAAACACCATATATTTT
CASSTRPISGNTIYF
>14|TRBV21-1|NA|once|TRBJ1-2
TGTGCCAGCAGCCTAAGGGGGAGGGGCCATGGCTACACCTTC
CASSLRGRGHGYTF
>15|TRBV30|NA|NA|TRBJ1-5
TGTGCCTGGAGTCCCCGACCGTCTAGCAATCAGCCCCAGCATTTT
CAWSPRPSSNQPQHF
>17|TRBV5-5|TRBD2|NA|TRBJ2-3
TGTGCCAGCAGCTTGGCCCCGGGTAGCGGGGGCACAGATACGCAGTATTTT
CASSLAPGSGGTDTQYF
>13|TRBV6-1|NA|NA|TRBJ2-5
TGTGCCAGCAGTGAACGTCAGCAAGAGACCCAGTACTTC
CASSERQQETQYF
>14|TRBV2|NA|NA|TRBJ1-5
TGTGCCAGCAGCAAAATGAACCTTAATCAGCCCCAGCATTTT
CASSKMNLNQPQHF
>13|TRBV6-5|NA|NA|TRBJ2-7
TGTGCCAGCAGACAGCCGAGCTCCTACGAGCAGTACTTC
CASRQPSSYEQYF
>16|TRBV5-1|NA|once|TRBJ1-3
TGCGCCAGCAGCTTGTGGGGGACGAACTCTGGAAACACCATATATTTT
CASSLWGTNSGNTIYF
>16|TRBV5-1|TRBD1|few|TRBJ1-6
TGCGCCAGCAGGGTCACTGGACAGGGGATTACTTCACCCCTCCACTTT
CASRVTGQGITSPLHF
>16|TRBV13|NA|NA|TRBJ1-5
TGTGCCAGCAGCTTAGTCCCTCAGGGAGGGGATCAGCCCCAGCATTTT
CASSLVPQGGDQPQHF
>15|TRBV6-4|NA|few|TRBJ1-1
TGTGCCAGCAGTGACATTTTCGGGGGGAACACTGAAGCTTTCTTT
CASSDIFGGNTEAFF